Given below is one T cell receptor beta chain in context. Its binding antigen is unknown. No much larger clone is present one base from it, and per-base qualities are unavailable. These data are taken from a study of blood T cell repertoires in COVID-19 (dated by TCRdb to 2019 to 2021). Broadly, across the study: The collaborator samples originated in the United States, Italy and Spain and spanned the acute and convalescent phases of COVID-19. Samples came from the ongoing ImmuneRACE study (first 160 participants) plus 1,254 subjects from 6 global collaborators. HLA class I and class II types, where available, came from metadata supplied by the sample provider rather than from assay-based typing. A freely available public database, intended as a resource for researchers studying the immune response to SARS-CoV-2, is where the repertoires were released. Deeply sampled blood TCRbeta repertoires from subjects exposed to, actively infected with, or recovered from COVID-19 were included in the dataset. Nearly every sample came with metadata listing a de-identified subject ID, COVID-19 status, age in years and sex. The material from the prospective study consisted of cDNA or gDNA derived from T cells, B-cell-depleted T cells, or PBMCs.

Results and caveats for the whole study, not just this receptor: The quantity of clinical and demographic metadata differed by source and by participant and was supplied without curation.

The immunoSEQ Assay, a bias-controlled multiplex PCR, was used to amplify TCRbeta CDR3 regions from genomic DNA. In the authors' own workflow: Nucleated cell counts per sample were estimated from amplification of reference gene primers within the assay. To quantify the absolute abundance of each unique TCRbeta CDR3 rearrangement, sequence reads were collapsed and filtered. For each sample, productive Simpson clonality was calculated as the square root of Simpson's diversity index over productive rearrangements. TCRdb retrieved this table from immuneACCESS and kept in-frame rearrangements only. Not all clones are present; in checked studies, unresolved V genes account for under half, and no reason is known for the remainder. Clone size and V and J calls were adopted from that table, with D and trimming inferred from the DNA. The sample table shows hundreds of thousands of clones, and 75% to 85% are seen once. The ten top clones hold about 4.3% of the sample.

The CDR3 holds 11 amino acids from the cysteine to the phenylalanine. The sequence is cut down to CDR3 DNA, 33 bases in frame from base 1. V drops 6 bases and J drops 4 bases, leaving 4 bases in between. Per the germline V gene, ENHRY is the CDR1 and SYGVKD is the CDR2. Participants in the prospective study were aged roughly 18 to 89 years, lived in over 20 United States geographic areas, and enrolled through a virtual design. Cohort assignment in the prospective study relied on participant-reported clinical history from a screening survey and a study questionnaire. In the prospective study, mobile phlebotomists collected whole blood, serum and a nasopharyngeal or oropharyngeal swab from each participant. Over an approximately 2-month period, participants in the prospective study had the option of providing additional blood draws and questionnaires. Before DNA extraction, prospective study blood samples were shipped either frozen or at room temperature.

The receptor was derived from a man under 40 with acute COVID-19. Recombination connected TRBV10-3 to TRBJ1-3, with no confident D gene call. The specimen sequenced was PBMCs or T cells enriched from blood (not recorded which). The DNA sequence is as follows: TGTGCCATCAGCCCAGGAAACACCATATATTTT. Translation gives CAISPGNTIYF.